These T cell receptor beta chains were read from a single sample in a study of T cell repertoires in cytomegalovirus infection. The antigens these receptors bind are not known. TCRdb called the reads again in MiXCR, with one record for every CDR3 protein. The sample shows some 920,000 distinct CDR3 sequences, 31% of them seen only once. The sample consisted of cultured CD8+ T cells from PBMCs, taken from culture after CMV antigen stimulation. The receptor set was obtained from a human donor in good health (CMV status not recorded). Some clones in this sample may be carry-over from other donors' samples. The CDR3 runs from the conserved cysteine through the conserved F or W. Fields, in order: V gene, clone size, J gene, D gene, CDR3 protein, CDR3 DNA. D genes are given only for firm matches. Rows give clone size only sometimes, using once, few, many, or a class for an expanded clone.

>TRBV14|-|TRBJ2-7|TRBD1
CASSMGQGTGEQYF
TGTGCCAGCAGCATGGGACAGGGGACGGGCGAGCAGTACTTC
>TRBV7-9|few|TRBJ2-2|-
CASSPSGGTNTGELFF
TGTGCCAGCAGCCCCTCTGGAGGGACGAACACCGGGGAGCTGTTTTTT
>TRBV6-4|-|TRBJ2-5|TRBD2
CASSATGGAGETQYF
TGTGCCAGCAGTGCGACCGGGGGGGCAGGAGAGACCCAGTACTTC
>TRBV27|-|TRBJ2-1|-
CASSWGGGPGEDEQFF
TGTGCCAGCAGTTGGGGGGGGGGGCCTGGCGAGGATGAGCAGTTCTTC
>TRBV7-6|-|TRBJ1-2|-
CASSLKGGERGYTF
TGTGCCAGCAGCTTAAAGGGGGGCGAGCGTGGCTACACCTTC
>TRBV19|-|TRBJ2-6|-
CASSVVRSSGANVLTF
TGTGCCAGTAGTGTCGTCCGGAGCTCTGGGGCCAACGTCCTGACTTTC
>TRBV6-1|few|TRBJ1-5|TRBD1
CASSDWQGAYQPQHF
TGTGCCAGCAGTGACTGGCAGGGGGCTTATCAGCCCCAGCATTTT
>TRBV27|many|TRBJ1-2|TRBD1
CASSTNQGARYGYTF
TGTGCCAGCAGCACGAATCAGGGGGCGCGCTATGGCTACACCTTC
>TRBV7-8|few|TRBJ2-3|-
CASSLLQTGRTDTQYF
TGTGCCAGCAGCTTACTACAGACGGGACGCACAGATACGCAGTATTTT
>TRBV7-9|-|TRBJ1-3|-
CASSFIDGPSGNTIYF
TGTGCCAGCAGCTTCATCGACGGTCCCTCTGGAAACACCATATATTTT
>TRBV7-2|few|TRBJ2-1|TRBD2
CASTPSSGGVNEQFF
TGTGCCAGCACCCCTAGTAGCGGGGGGGTAAATGAGCAGTTCTTC
>TRBV19|-|TRBJ1-1|-
CARTLTLKNTEAFF
TGTGCCAGAACCTTGACTTTAAAGAACACTGAAGCTTTCTTT
>TRBV19|few|TRBJ1-3|-
CASSISDYSSGNTIYF
TGTGCCAGTAGTATATCGGACTACAGCTCTGGAAACACCATATATTTT
>TRBV6-2/TRBV6-3|-|TRBJ1-2|-
CASSPDNFGYTF
TGTGCCAGCAGTCCAGACAACTTTGGCTACACCTTC
>TRBV15|-|TRBJ2-1|-
CATSRSRDYNEQFF
TGTGCCACCAGCAGATCCCGGGACTACAATGAGCAGTTCTTC
>TRBV6-1|few|TRBJ1-3|TRBD1
CASSEWMVRGRRELNTIYF
TGTGCCAGCAGTGAATGGATGGTGAGGGGGCGCCGTGAGTTAAACACCATATATTTT
>TRBV6-5|few|TRBJ2-5|-
CASKPTGRETQYF
TGTGCCAGTAAACCAACAGGTCGCGAGACCCAGTACTTC
>TRBV9|few|TRBJ1-1|-
CASSKGPAGPNTEAFF
TGTGCCAGCAGCAAGGGACCTGCCGGGCCCAACACTGAAGCTTTCTTT
>TRBV7-6|few|TRBJ2-3|TRBD2
CASSFLRGVLKTSTDTQYF
TGTGCCAGCAGCTTTCTACGGGGGGTCCTTAAGACTAGCACAGATACGCAGTATTTT
>TRBV7-8|many|TRBJ2-3|TRBD2
CASSLGLAGTRTDTQYF
TGTGCCAGCAGTTTGGGACTAGCGGGGACCCGCACAGATACGCAGTATTTT
>TRBV6-2/TRBV6-3|-|TRBJ1-4|-
CASSYWDHGEKLFF
TGTGCCAGCAGTTACTGGGATCATGGTGAAAAACTGTTTTTT
>TRBV2|-|TRBJ2-5|TRBD1
CASSEWTGGGETQYF
TGTGCCAGCAGTGAATGGACAGGGGGCGGCGAGACCCAGTACTTC
>TRBV7-6|many|TRBJ1-1|TRBD1
CASSETGTGLNTEAFF
TGTGCCAGCAGCGAAACCGGGACAGGGCTAAACACTGAAGCTTTCTTT
>TRBV27|few|TRBJ1-5|TRBD1
CASSSLTGNLGQPQHF
TGTGCCAGCAGTTCCTTGACAGGGAACCTAGGTCAGCCCCAGCATTTT
>TRBV6-8|few|TRBJ1-6|TRBD1
CASSLGLGGESPLHF
TGTGCCAGCAGTTTAGGATTAGGGGGCGAATCACCCCTCCACTTT
>TRBV7-8|-|TRBJ1-5|-
CASSPDLVQPQHF
TGTGCCAGCAGCCCGGACTTAGTTCAGCCCCAGCATTTT
>TRBV7-8|many|TRBJ2-1|TRBD1
CASSSPGQGAGGSSYNEQFF
TGTGCCAGCAGCTCTCCGGGACAGGGGGCTGGTGGGTCCTCCTACAATGAGCAGTTCTTC
>TRBV27|-|TRBJ1-2|-
CASSGGRYSYGYTF
TGTGCCAGCAGTGGAGGGAGATATTCCTATGGCTACACCTTC
>TRBV14|-|TRBJ1-4|-
CASSQAGVTEKLFF
TGTGCCAGCAGCCAAGCCGGGGTGACAGAAAAACTGTTTTTT
>TRBV5-5|-|TRBJ1-4|-
CASSLVEEKLFF
TGTGCCAGCAGCTTGGTAGAGGAAAAACTGTTTTTT
>TRBV19|once|TRBJ1-1|-
CASRYGQNTEAFF
TGTGCCAGTAGATACGGGCAGAACACTGAAGCTTTCTTT
>TRBV10-3|-|TRBJ1-5|-
CAISEEYGGGRNQPQHF
TGTGCCATCAGTGAGGAATATGGGGGCGGGAGGAATCAGCCCCAGCATTTT
>TRBV12-3/TRBV12-4|few|TRBJ2-7|TRBD1
CASSLGQGAMREQYF
TGTGCCAGCAGTTTAGGACAGGGGGCGATGAGGGAGCAGTACTTC
>TRBV6-2/TRBV6-3|few|TRBJ2-7|-
CASSPGAGIYEQYF
TGTGCCAGCAGCCCCGGGGCCGGCATCTACGAGCAGTACTTC
>TRBV2|once|TRBJ1-3|TRBD1
CARNRGNSGNTIYF
TGTGCCAGAAACAGGGGTAACTCTGGAAACACCATATATTTT
>TRBV6-5|-|TRBJ1-1|-
CASSYGQYTEAFF
TGTGCCAGCAGTTACGGACAGTACACTGAAGCTTTCTTT
>TRBV7-2|many|TRBJ2-1|-
CASSLRGGPDYNEQFF
TGTGCCAGCAGCTTAAGGGGGGGGCCCGACTACAATGAGCAGTTCTTC
>TRBV7-9|few|TRBJ2-1|-
CASSLGGNQEEFF
TGTGCCAGCAGCTTAGGGGGAAACCAGGAGGAGTTCTTC
>TRBV7-9|-|TRBJ2-7|TRBD2
CASSPRLAGEEQYF
TGTGCCAGCAGCCCTCGACTAGCGGGGGAAGAGCAGTACTTC
>TRBV29-1|few|TRBJ2-5|-
CSVEGAETQYF
TGCAGCGTTGAAGGGGCAGAGACCCAGTACTTC
>TRBV28|many|TRBJ1-2|TRBD1
CASSLTSRTGTGGTYGYTF
TGTGCCAGCAGTTTAACGAGTCGGACCGGGACAGGGGGTACCTATGGCTACACCTTC
>TRBV2|-|TRBJ1-1|-
CASSRGSVEAFF
TGTGCCAGCAGCCGGGGGTCGGTCGAAGCTTTCTTT
>TRBV10-3|few|TRBJ2-1|-
CAIWREQGTYNEQFF
TGTGCCATCTGGAGGGAACAAGGCACCTACAATGAGCAGTTCTTC
>TRBV10-2|few|TRBJ2-7|-
CASSQGGRVYEQYF
TGCGCCAGCAGCCAGGGGGGAAGGGTCTACGAGCAGTACTTC
>TRBV7-6|-|TRBJ1-1|-
CASSPKQGFTEAFF
TGTGCCAGCAGCCCAAAACAGGGATTCACTGAAGCTTTCTTT
>TRBV20-1|-|TRBJ2-6|-
CSARDRGRRSSGANVLTF
TGCAGTGCTAGAGATCGAGGAAGGAGAAGCTCTGGGGCCAACGTCCTGACTTTC
>TRBV4-3|few|TRBJ1-1|-
CASSQDLMNTEAFF
TGCGCCAGCAGCCAAGATTTGATGAACACTGAAGCTTTCTTT
>TRBV15|few|TRBJ1-1|-
CATSRGYDEAFF
TGTGCCACCAGCAGAGGTTACGATGAAGCTTTCTTT
>TRBV27|few|TRBJ2-6|-
CASSPRTTTSSGANVLTF
TGTGCCAGCAGCCCGAGGACAACCACAAGCTCTGGGGCCAACGTCCTGACTTTC
>TRBV11-2|-|TRBJ2-1|-
CASSFGAYPGVNEQFF
TGTGCCAGCAGCTTCGGAGCATATCCGGGGGTCAATGAGCAGTTCTTC
>TRBV5-6|-|TRBJ2-3|-
CASSAPLAFSDTQYF
TGTGCCAGCAGCGCCCCCTTAGCGTTCTCAGATACGCAGTATTTT
>TRBV5-6|many|TRBJ1-1|-
CASSLRLGGMNTEAFF
TGTGCCAGCAGCTTGCGATTAGGGGGGATGAACACTGAAGCTTTCTTT
>TRBV7-9|-|TRBJ2-1|-
CASSPRAPPYNEQFF
TGTGCCAGCAGCCCACGGGCCCCGCCCTACAATGAGCAGTTCTTC
>TRBV12-3/TRBV12-4|few|TRBJ1-4|TRBD1
CASSDVWTGVEKLFF
TGTGCCAGCAGTGACGTTTGGACAGGGGTAGAAAAACTGTTTTTT
>TRBV27|few|TRBJ2-1|TRBD2
CASSSFSGGANEQFF
TGTGCCAGCAGTTCTTTTAGCGGGGGGGCCAATGAGCAGTTCTTC
>TRBV7-9|once|TRBJ2-3|TRBD2
CASSFPGGQADTQYF
TGTGCCAGCAGCTTCCCGGGGGGGCAGGCAGATACGCAGTATTTT
>TRBV4-3|few|TRBJ2-1|-
CASSQDSGIEQFF
TGCGCCAGCAGCCAAGATTCGGGAATTGAGCAGTTCTTC
>TRBV19|-|TRBJ1-4|-
CASTYSLPGEKLFF
TGTGCCAGCACCTACAGCCTCCCCGGGGAAAAACTGTTTTTT
>TRBV7-6|-|TRBJ2-1|TRBD2
CASSPPWGSGAYNEQFF
TGTGCCAGCAGCCCCCCATGGGGTAGCGGGGCTTACAATGAGCAGTTCTTC